This T cell receptor beta chain was identified in a study of CXCR3-negative and CXCR3-positive naive CD8 T cells. This CDR3 spans 15 amino acids. CDR1 and CDR2 (germline): SGHNT, YYREEE (reference sequence). Via 5' RACE with UMI labels, TRB cDNA libraries were prepared. TCRdb reprocessed the 5' RACE reads and reports one entry per CDR3 protein, with no DNA. The sample features about 82,000 distinct CDR3 sequences, with 0.95% to 1.4% in its top ten. Sequenced input: naive CXCR3- CD8+ T cells from blood. Subset defined: CD45RO-CCR7+CD27+CD95- naive CD8+ T cells lacking CXCR3 (TNR3-). The V gene is TRBV5-4, the J gene TRBJ2-1; the D call from TCRdb, TRBD1, cannot be confirmed without DNA. The TCR comes from a human donor in good health. Some clones in this sample may be carry-over from other donors' samples. CDR3: CASSFPRGQGPEQFF.